The T cell receptor (beta chain) under discussion was sequenced for a study of cytomegalovirus exposure and HLA in healthy donors. Findings and limits, study-wide: Several top significant clusters appeared, in a later analysis, to be linked to common viral pathogens.

With 60 Vbeta and 13 Jbeta primers, the PCR was carried out. Assay: immunoSEQ multiplex PCR; the TCRdb copy retains only in-frame clones and omits some. The data show roughly 170,000 clones, with 70% to 85% seen just once and roughly 1.7% held by the top ten. The CDR3 extends over 14 amino acids. Germline CDR1 reads LNHDA; CDR2 reads SQIVND (reference sequence). The V gene lost 6 bases and the J gene lost 5 bases, with 16 bases spanning the gap. Worth noting for this clone: The antigen remains undetermined.

The receptor was derived from a woman aged 25 to 39 in good health and CMV-seronegative. This chain connects TRBV19 to TRBJ1-1; D is ambiguous. Sequencing was carried out using PBMCs. The CDR3 region has the DNA TGTGCCAGTAGGGTCGCGGAGATCGGGACTGAAGCTTTCTTT. This codes for CASRVAEIGTEAFF.